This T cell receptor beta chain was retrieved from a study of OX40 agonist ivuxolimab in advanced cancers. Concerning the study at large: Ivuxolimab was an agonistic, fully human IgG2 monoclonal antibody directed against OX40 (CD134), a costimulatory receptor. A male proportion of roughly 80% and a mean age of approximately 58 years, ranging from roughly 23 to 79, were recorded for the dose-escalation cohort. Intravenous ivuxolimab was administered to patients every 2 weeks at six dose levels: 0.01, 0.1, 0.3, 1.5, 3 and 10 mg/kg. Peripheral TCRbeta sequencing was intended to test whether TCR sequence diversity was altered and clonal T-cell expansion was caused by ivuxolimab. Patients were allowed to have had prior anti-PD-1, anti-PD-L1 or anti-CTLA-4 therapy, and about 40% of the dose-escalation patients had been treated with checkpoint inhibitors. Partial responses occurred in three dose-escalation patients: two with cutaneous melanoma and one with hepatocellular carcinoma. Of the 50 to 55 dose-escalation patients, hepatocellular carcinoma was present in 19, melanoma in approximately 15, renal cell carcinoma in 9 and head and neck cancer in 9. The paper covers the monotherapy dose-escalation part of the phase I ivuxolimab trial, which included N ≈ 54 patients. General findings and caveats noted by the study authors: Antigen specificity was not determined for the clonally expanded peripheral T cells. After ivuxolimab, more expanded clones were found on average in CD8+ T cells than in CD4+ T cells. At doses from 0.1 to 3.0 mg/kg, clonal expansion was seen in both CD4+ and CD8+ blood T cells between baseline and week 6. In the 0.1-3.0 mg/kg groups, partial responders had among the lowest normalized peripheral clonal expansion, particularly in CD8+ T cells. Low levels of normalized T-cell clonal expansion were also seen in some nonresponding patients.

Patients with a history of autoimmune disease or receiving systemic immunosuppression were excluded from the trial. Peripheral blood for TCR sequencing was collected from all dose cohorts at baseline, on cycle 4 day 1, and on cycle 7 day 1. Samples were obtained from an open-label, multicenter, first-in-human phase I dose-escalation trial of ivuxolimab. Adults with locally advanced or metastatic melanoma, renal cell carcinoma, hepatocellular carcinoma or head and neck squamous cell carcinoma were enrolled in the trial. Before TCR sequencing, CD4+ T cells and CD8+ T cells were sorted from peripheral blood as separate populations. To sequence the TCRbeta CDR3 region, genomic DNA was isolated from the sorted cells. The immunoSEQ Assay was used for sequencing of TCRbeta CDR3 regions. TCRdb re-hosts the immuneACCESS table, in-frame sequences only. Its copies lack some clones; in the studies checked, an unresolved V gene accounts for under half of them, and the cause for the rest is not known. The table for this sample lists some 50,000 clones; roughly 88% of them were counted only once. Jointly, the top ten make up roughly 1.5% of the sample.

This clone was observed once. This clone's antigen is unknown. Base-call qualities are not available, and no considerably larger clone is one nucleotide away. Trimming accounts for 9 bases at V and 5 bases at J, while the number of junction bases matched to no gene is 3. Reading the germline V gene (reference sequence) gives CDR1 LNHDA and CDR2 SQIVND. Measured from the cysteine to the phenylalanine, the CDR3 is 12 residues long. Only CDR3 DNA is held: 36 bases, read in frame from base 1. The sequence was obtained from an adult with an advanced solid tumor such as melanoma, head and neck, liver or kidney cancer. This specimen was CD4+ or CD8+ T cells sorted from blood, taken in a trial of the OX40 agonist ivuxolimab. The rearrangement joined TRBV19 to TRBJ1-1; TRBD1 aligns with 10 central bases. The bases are TGTGCCAGCGGGACAGGGGAAACTGAAGCTTTCTTT. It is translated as CASGTGETEAFF.